The entry below gives a single TCR beta chain sequence along with its context. What it binds is unknown. The data were taken from a study of TIL therapy for anti-PD-1-resistant metastatic lung cancer. Across the whole study: Patients then received nivolumab; progressors got lymphodepletion, TIL and IL-2.

Time point: pre-treatment sample, taken before nivolumab and TIL therapy. Sequencing used immunoSEQ v3. Assay: immunoSEQ multiplex PCR; the TCRdb copy retains only in-frame clones and omits some. The repertoire holds about 52,000 clones, with 70% to 80% as singletons. Study results and limitations: After infusion, TIL clonotypes partly replaced peripheral T cells and declined over months.

Per germline, CDR1 KGHSH and CDR2 LQKENI. This CDR3 contains 13 residues. Losses at the gene ends were 5 bases for V and 4 bases for J; bases not matched to a gene: 1. This sequence joins TRBV18 and TRBJ1-1; 10 bases map to TRBD1. Sequences were derived from blood, sampled at baseline. This sequence was found in a woman aged 30 to 85 with non-small cell lung cancer. CDR3 nucleotide sequence: TGTGCCAGCTCAAGGACAGGGGGCACTGAAGCTTTCTTT. The encoded protein is CASSRTGGTEAFF.